The source of this TCR beta chain is a study of blood T cells in healthy people across ages. Alongside a J-beta primer mix, a sample-barcoded 5' primer served in a second PCR lasting about 7 to 11 cycles. MiXCR, applied by TCRdb to the 5' RACE reads, yields one record per CDR3 protein. The sample has 1.8 million or so distinct CDR3 sequences; more than 35% are singletons. V gave up 2 bases and J gave up 5 bases, with 20 bases separating them. Germline CDR1 is SGHTS and CDR2 is YDEGEE. The CDR3 is 16 amino acids. The source material was blood. The TCR originated in a human donor in good health. The J gene is TRBJ2-7, the V gene TRBV5-8; D is possibly TRBD2 (6 bases). The CDR3 DNA sequence: TGTGCCAGCAGCTTTGGTCGATTGGGAGGAGTGGACGAGCAGTACTTC. This sequence encodes CASSFGRLGGVDEQYF.